One T cell receptor (beta chain) is described in this entry. Profiled with immunoSEQ multiplex PCR; TCRdb holds only in-frame clones, not every one. The sample has under 45,000 clones; roughly four fifths are singletons. The data derive from a study of OX40 agonist ivuxolimab in advanced cancers. The V gene end was trimmed by 2 bases and the J gene end by 0 bases; junction bases not matched to a gene: 2. There are 16 residues in the CDR3. Material: CD4+ or CD8+ T cells sorted from blood, obtained in a trial of the OX40 agonist ivuxolimab. This clonotype was sampled from an adult with an advanced solid tumor such as melanoma, head and neck, liver or kidney cancer. The J gene is TRBJ2-2, the V gene TRBV5-3; 9 nucleotides align to TRBD1. TRBV5-3 belongs to the ORF category, with a function that is uncertain. CDR3 loop: CARSLQGAPNTGELFF. DNA for the CDR3: TGTGCCAGAAGCTTACAGGGGGCCCCGAACACCGGGGAGCTGTTTTTT.